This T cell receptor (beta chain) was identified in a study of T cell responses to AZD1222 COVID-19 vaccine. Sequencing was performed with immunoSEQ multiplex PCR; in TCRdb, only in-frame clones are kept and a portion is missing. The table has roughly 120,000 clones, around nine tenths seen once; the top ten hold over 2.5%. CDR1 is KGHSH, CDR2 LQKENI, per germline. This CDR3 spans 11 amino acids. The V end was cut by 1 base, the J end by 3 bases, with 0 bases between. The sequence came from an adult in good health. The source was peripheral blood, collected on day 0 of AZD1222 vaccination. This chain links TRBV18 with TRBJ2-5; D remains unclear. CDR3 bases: TGTGCCAGCTCACCACAAGAGACCCAGTACTTC. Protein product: CASSPQETQYF.